Below are 28 T cell receptor beta chains sequenced from a single sample in a study of identical twins (dated by TCRdb to about 2016). Library preparation employed 5' RACE. Sequencer: Illumina HiSeq 2000. Through fastp at Q25 and MiXCR, TCRdb rebuilt clones from the public reads, retaining in-frame beta chains. Rows matching on CDR3 protein sequence are summarized as one entry with the most common DNA and genes. This sample comprises some 1,600,000 distinct CDR3 sequences, more than 30% of them detected only once. The ten biggest clones cover about 0.25% of the sample. The specimen sequenced was cord blood. These receptors all stem from a newborn girl in good health.

About this clonotype itself: One junction end disagrees with the germline gene, perhaps due to a read error. The chain carries TRBV6-2 or TRBV6-3 and TRBJ2-1; 8 bases line up with TRBD1. This CDR3 has 15 residues. CDR1 is MNHEY, CDR2 SVGEGT, per germline. The CDR3 spells CVSSRNRGSANEQFF. As DNA, the CDR3 is TGTGTCAGCAGCCGCAACAGGGGGAGCGCTAATGAGCAGTTCTTC.

This clonotype showed up just a few times. The chain employs TRBV2 and TRBJ1-1, with a possible D match to TRBD1 (6 bases). The germline V gene has CDR1 SNHLY and CDR2 FYNNEI. V lost 7 bases and J lost 10, with 19 bases in between. The CDR3 is 13 amino acids. CDR3 nucleotides: TGTGCCAGCACCAACCTACAGGGCGGGGGAGCTTTCTTT. Translation: CASTNLQGGGAFF.

The chain is built from TRBV12-3 or TRBV12-4 and TRBJ1-2, with 10 bases identical to TRBD1. V was pared by 5 bases and J by 3 bases, with 6 bases of the junction left unmatched. There are 15 residues in the CDR3. CDR3 protein: CASSPRTGGHYGYTF. DNA for the CDR3: TGTGCCAGCAGTCCTAGGACAGGGGGACACTATGGCTACACCTTC.

This clonotype was picked up a small number of times. One base away lies a much larger clone, so this may be a sequencing read error. The chain couples TRBV6-6 to TRBJ1-1; maybe TRBD1 (5 bases). The V and J ends lost 2 bases and 4 bases respectively, with 5 bases between them. Germline V CDR1 and CDR2: MNHNY, SVGAGI (reference sequence). The CDR3 runs 12 residues. For the CDR3, the DNA is TGTGCCAGCAGTTACGGGGCCACTGAAGCTTTCTTT. It specifies CASSYGATEAFF.

As concerns this clonotype: A much larger clone is a single base away; this may be a read error. This chain connects TRBV20-1 to TRBJ2-1; tentative D call: TRBD1 (6 bases). This CDR3 has 14 amino acids. The V gene lost 1 base and the J gene lost 10 bases, with 17 bases spanning the gap. CDR1 DFQATT and CDR2 SNEGSKA come from the germline V gene (reference sequence). The CDR3 region has the DNA TGCAGTGCTAGAGTTGTGGGGGCTACCTACGAGCAGTTCTTC. Translated: CSARVVGATYEQFF.

This clonotype was detected many times. The rearrangement uses TRBV20-1 and TRBJ1-5; TRBD1 aligns across 7 bases. This CDR3 region has 13 residues. Germline V CDR1 and CDR2: DFQATT, SNEGSKA (reference sequence). The J segment lost 3 bases and the V segment lost 6 bases, leaving 5 bases of the junction unmatched. CDR3 in DNA: TGCAGTGCAAGGCAGGGGGTCAATCAGCCCCAGCATTTT. Its translation is CSARQGVNQPQHF.

The gene calls are TRBV20-1 and TRBJ1-5, with TRBD1 as a possible D gene (5 bases). The CDR3 sequence is 13 residues long. CDR1 is DFQATT and CDR2 is SNEGSKA in the germline V gene (reference sequence). The V end lost 2 bases, the J end lost 6 bases, and 11 bases lay between the germline ends. Written as DNA, the CDR3 is TGCAGTGCTAGAAATATTCAGGGTCAGCCCCAGCATTTT. It translates to CSARNIQGQPQHF.

J is TRBJ1-2 and V is TRBV5-1; no reliable D call. The CDR3 spans 13 residues. V lost 4 bases and J 3 bases, leaving 10 bases between the germline ends. Looked up from germline, CDR1 is SGHRS and CDR2 is YFSETQ. The CDR3 DNA reads TGCGCCAGCAGCAGGGAAGGTGACTATGGCTACACCTTC. Its protein is CASSREGDYGYTF.

This clonotype has a count of ten or more. The chain carries TRBV25-1 and TRBJ1-2; 8 bases map to TRBD1. Trimming took 1 base from V and 2 from J; bases not matched to a gene: 3. Germline-derived CDR1 and CDR2 are MGHDK and SYGVNS. The CDR3 has 15 residues. The DNA of the CDR3 is TGTGCCAGCAGTGAATTTAGGACAGGGAACTATGGCTACACCTTC. As protein: CASSEFRTGNYGYTF.

This rearrangement joins TRBV4-1 to TRBJ1-5, with D perhaps TRBD1 (6 bases). Germline lookup yields CDR1 MGHRA and CDR2 YSYEKL. CDR3 length: 14 residues. V gave up 0 bases and J gave up 7 bases, with 10 bases separating them. In DNA form, the CDR3 reads TGCGCCAGCAGCCAAGACCCAACAGGGCAGCCCCAGCATTTT. Its protein product is CASSQDPTGQPQHF.

This clonotype came up a few times. V gene TRBV24-1 combines with J gene TRBJ2-1, with 7 bases lining up with TRBD1. Trimming took 1 base from V and 10 from J; bases not matched to a gene: 3. The germline V gene has CDR1 KGHDR and CDR2 SFDVKD. The CDR3 is 13 amino acids. CDR3 sequence reads: CATSDLRGREQFF. CDR3 nucleotides: TGTGCCACCAGTGATTTAAGGGGGCGAGAGCAGTTCTTC.

The chain combines TRBV2 with TRBJ2-5, with D unclear. The CDR3 runs to 12 residues. Germline CDR1 is SNHLY and CDR2 is FYNNEI. V lost 8 bases, J lost 5 bases, and 12 bases lay in between. In nucleotides, the CDR3 is TGTGCCAGCGAAGACGGGTGGGAGACCCAGTACTTC. Its translation is CASEDGWETQYF.

The sample holds one count of this clonotype. At one end the junction does not follow the germline gene, possibly because of a read error. The chain couples TRBV9 to TRBJ1-2; no reliable D call. The CDR3 contains 12 residues. Germline V gene lookup returns CDR1 SGDLS and CDR2 YYNGEE. CDR3 nucleotide sequence: TGTGCCAGCAGCGCCGCTGGCTATGGCAACACCTTC. Encoded protein: CASSAAGYGNTF.

This clonotype was seen a handful of times. The rearrangement links TRBV14 to TRBJ1-6; D is unresolved. CDR3 size: 19 residues. Trimming cost V 0 bases and J 0 bases, with 15 bases left between them. Germline CDR1 is SGHDN and CDR2 is FVKESK. The CDR3 nucleotides are TGTGCCAGCAGCCAAGATCCGGCCGTCTTTAGCTCCTATAATTCACCCCTCCACTTT. Its protein product is CASSQDPAVFSSYNSPLHF.

This clonotype was seen repeatedly, ten times or more. J is TRBJ2-3 and V is TRBV4-2, with D hard to call. V lost 0 bases and J lost 6, with 7 bases in between. The CDR3 has 13 amino acids. Per the germline V gene, CDR1 is LGHNA and CDR2 is YNFKEQ. The CDR3 protein is CASSQEGSDTQYF. CDR3 coding DNA: TGTGCCAGCAGCCAAGAGGGGTCGGATACGCAGTATTTT.

This clonotype has a single count. The chain is built from TRBV6-6 and TRBJ2-5; 8 nucleotides align to TRBD2. V lost 2 bases and J lost 11; bases outside the gene matches: 7. This CDR3 is 13 amino acids long. CDR1 is MNHNY, CDR2 SVGAGI, per germline (reference sequence). The CDR3 nucleotides read TGTGCCAGCAGTTACCCTCGGGAGGGTGAGCAGTACTTC. Its protein product is CASSYPREGEQYF.

This chain joins TRBV4-2 and TRBJ2-3, with D tentatively TRBD2 (5 bases). Germline values: CDR1 LGHNA, CDR2 YNFKEQ. Trimming pared 0 bases from V and 0 bases from J, leaving 16 bases between. This CDR3 contains 18 residues. For the CDR3, the DNA is TGTGCCAGCAGCCAAGATCAGCCTAGCCTAGCTAGCACAGATACGCAGTATTTT. Translated, it gives CASSQDQPSLASTDTQYF.

This clonotype was counted between two and nine times. As DNA, the CDR3 is TGTGCCAGCAGTTTGCGGGACGGGGATGAAAAACTGTTTTTT. This translates into CASSLRDGDEKLFF. The chain links TRBV12-3 or TRBV12-4 to TRBJ1-4, with TRBD1 as a possible D gene (5 bases). CDR3 length: 14 residues. V dropped 3 bases and J dropped 6 bases, with 11 bases sitting between them.

The V and J genes are TRBV19 and TRBJ1-5; TRBD1 aligns across 7 bases. The V segment lost 4 bases and the J segment 0 bases; nucleotides outside the gene matches: 9. The CDR3 covers 17 residues. Per germline, CDR1 LNHDA and CDR2 SQIVND (reference sequence). The CDR3: CASSNTGVQYSNQPQHF. CDR3 nucleotides: TGTGCCAGTAGTAACACAGGGGTTCAGTATAGCAATCAGCCCCAGCATTTT. Full variable domain (rest looked up from reference TRBV19 and TRBJ1-5): DGGITQSPKYLFRKEGQNVTLSCEQNLNHDAMYWYRQDPGQGLRLIYYSQIVNDFQKGDIAEGYSVSREKKESFPLTVTSAQKNPTAFYLCASSNTGVQYSNQPQHFGDGTRLSIL.

The rearrangement uses TRBV12-3 or TRBV12-4 and TRBJ2-1; D is ambiguous. V was cut by 6 bases and J by 12 bases, with 15 bases left in between. The CDR3 extends over 12 amino acids. CDR3 nucleotides: TGTGCCAGCAGCCCGGCCGGTGAGGCGCAGTTCTTC. Its protein is CASSPAGEAQFF.

Concerning this clonotype: A read error is possible here, since a much larger clone lies one base away. This chain links TRBV29-1 with TRBJ2-3; 8 bases map to TRBD1. Germline V CDR1 and CDR2: SQVTM, ANQGSEA. The V and J ends lost 7 bases and 0 bases, in that order; junction bases with no gene match: 15. The CDR3 is made up of 17 amino acids. The CDR3 reads CSAVPRQGPTSTDTQYF. In DNA form, the CDR3 reads TGCAGCGCCGTCCCGAGACAGGGGCCCACTAGCACAGATACGCAGTATTTT.

This clonotype was counted ten times or more. A read error may account for a junction end that differs from germline. The chain joins TRBV10-1 to TRBJ1-3, with 7 nucleotides matching TRBD1. CDR1 and CDR2 (germline): WNHNN, SYGVQD (reference sequence). The CDR3 spans 13 residues. Here the CDR3 reads CASRDSSGNTIYF. The CDR3 DNA reads as TGTGCCAGCAGGGACAGCTCTGGAAACACCATATATTTT.

This clonotype was picked up a small number of times. The rearrangement joins TRBV24-1 to TRBJ2-1; a possible D gene is TRBD2 (5 bases). CDR3 length: 14 amino acids. CDR1 and CDR2 (germline): KGHDR, SFDVKD. Trimming took 6 bases from V and 9 from J, leaving 17 bases between them. CDR3 in amino acids: CATSSPGMASEQFF. The CDR3 bases are TGTGCCACCAGTTCGCCCGGGATGGCCAGTGAGCAGTTCTTC.

This clonotype was detected a few times. The chain is built from TRBV6-2 or TRBV6-3 and TRBJ2-7; D may be TRBD1 (5 bases). Germline V CDR1 and CDR2: MNHEY, SVGEGT. The V end lost 7 bases, the J end lost 10 bases, and 14 bases lay between the germline ends. The CDR3 covers 11 residues. DNA of the CDR3: TGTGCCAGCACCCAGGGCATGGTTCAGTACTTC. It specifies CASTQGMVQYF.

Only a few counts were recorded for this clonotype. The J gene is TRBJ2-7, the V gene TRBV4-2; 13 bases are a match to TRBD2. Germline CDR1 reads LGHNA; CDR2 reads YNFKEQ. The CDR3 spans 16 residues. J lost 4 bases, V lost 0 bases, and 3 bases had no gene match. This CDR3 reads CASSQEGLAGAYEQYF. The CDR3 bases are TGTGCCAGCAGCCAAGAAGGACTAGCGGGAGCATACGAGCAGTACTTC.

The rearrangement uses TRBV29-1 and TRBJ2-2; TRBD1 might be the D (5 bases). Trimming shortened V by 2 bases and J by 2 bases, and 9 bases separated the two germline ends. There are 14 residues in the CDR3. Germline CDR1 reads SQVTM; CDR2 reads ANQGSEA. CDR3 nucleotides: TGCAGCGTTGAAAACAGGTTAAACACCGGGGAGCTGTTTTTT. Protein product: CSVENRLNTGELFF.

The rearrangement uses TRBV11-2 and TRBJ2-7; D may be TRBD2 (7 bases). V dropped 3 bases and J dropped 3 bases, with 15 bases sitting between them. Germline CDR1 is SGHAT and CDR2 is FQNNGV. The CDR3 runs to 15 residues. The DNA for the CDR3 is TGTGCCAGCAGCTTTGGGGGAGGGGGGGGCTACGAGCAGTACTTC. Encoded protein: CASSFGGGGGYEQYF. Based on the CDR3 plus reference TRBV11-2 and TRBJ2-7, the full variable domain is EAGVAQSPRYKIIEKRQSVAFWCNPISGHATLYWYQQILGQGPKLLIQFQNNGVVDDSQLPKDRFSAERLKGVDSTLKIQPAKLEDSAVYLCASSFGGGGGYEQYFGPGTRLTVT.

The gene calls are TRBV20-1 and TRBJ1-1; D not certain. The CDR3 extends over 11 amino acids. CDR1 is DFQATT, CDR2 SNEGSKA, per germline (reference sequence). The V end lost 3 bases, the J end lost 3 bases, and 5 bases lay between the germline ends. The CDR3 DNA reads TGCAGTGCTAGGACGTACACTGAAGCTTTCTTT. Translation: CSARTYTEAFF.